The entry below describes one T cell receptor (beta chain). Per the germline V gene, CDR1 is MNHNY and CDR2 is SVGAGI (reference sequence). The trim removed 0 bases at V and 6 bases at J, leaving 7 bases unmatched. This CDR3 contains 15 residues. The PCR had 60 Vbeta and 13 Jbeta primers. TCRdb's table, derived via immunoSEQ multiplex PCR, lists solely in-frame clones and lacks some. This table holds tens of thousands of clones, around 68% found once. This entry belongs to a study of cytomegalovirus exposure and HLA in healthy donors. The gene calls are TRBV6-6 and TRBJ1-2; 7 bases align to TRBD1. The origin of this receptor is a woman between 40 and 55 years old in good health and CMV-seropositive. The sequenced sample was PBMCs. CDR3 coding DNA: TGTGCCAGCAGTTACTCCCCGAGACAGGGCGATGGCTACACCTTC. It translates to CASSYSPRQGDGYTF.